These T cell receptor beta chains were read from a single sample in a study of identical twins. TCRdb itself ran the 5' RACE reads through MiXCR, one entry per CDR3 protein. Of nearly 900,000 distinct CDR3 sequences in the sample, more than 9% are singletons; the top ten hold about 1.6%. These data also formed part of another study, on yellow fever vaccine responses in identical twins.

What was sequenced was PBMCs. The source is a woman aged 18-35 years in good health. Each CDR3 is given with its conserved first and last residue. Fields, in order: V gene, clone size, D gene, J gene, CDR3 DNA, CDR3 protein. A D gene is named only where the DNA matches it firmly. The listing skips clone size in some rows; elsewhere it reads once, few, many or a size class.

TRBV11-2	few	NA	TRBJ2-3	TGTGCCAGCAGGCTGTGGGATAGCGGCGGAGGAGATACGCAGTATTTT	CASRLWDSGGGDTQYF
TRBV2	few	TRBD2	TRBJ2-7	TGTGCCAGCGGGGCAACTAGCGGTAGCTCCTACGAGCAGTACTTC	CASGATSGSSYEQYF
TRBV10-2	NA	TRBD1	TRBJ2-5	TGCGCCAGCAGCACGACAGGGATGGGCCAAGAGACCCAGTACTTC	CASSTTGMGQETQYF
TRBV4-1	NA	NA	TRBJ1-2	TGCGCCAGCAGCCAAGAGGGGGGGGGCTACTATGGCTACACCTTC	CASSQEGGGYYGYTF
TRBV5-1	NA	NA	TRBJ2-2	TGCGCCAGCAGTCCCGGGGCAGGGGTGCACACCGGGGAGCTGTTTTTT	CASSPGAGVHTGELFF
TRBV29-1	NA	TRBD1	TRBJ2-1	TGCAGCGTTGAACCCCGGGACAGGGGCTTTAACTTC	CSVEPRDRGFNF
TRBV2	NA	NA	TRBJ2-1	TGTGCCAGCAGGCAGACCCTCCGGTTCTCCTCGAATGAGCAGTTCTTC	CASRQTLRFSSNEQFF
TRBV5-6	many	TRBD1	TRBJ2-1	TGTGCCAGCACCAAGACAGGGGGCAGGAATAATGAGCAGTTCTTC	CASTKTGGRNNEQFF
TRBV24-1	NA	TRBD1	TRBJ2-1	TGTGCCACCAGTGGCACGGGACAGGGTGTCAATGAGCAGTTCTTC	CATSGTGQGVNEQFF
TRBV7-8	few	TRBD1	TRBJ2-3	TGTGCCAGCTCCCCGAGGGGGACAGGAGTCACAGATACGCAGTATTTT	CASSPRGTGVTDTQYF
TRBV4-1	NA	NA	TRBJ2-1	TGCGCCAGCAGCCAAGAGATTAGCTCCTACAATGAGCAGTTCTTC	CASSQEISSYNEQFF
TRBV28	many	NA	TRBJ1-6	TGTGCCAGCGCCAGGGGCATCCAGTCACCCCTCCACTTT	CASARGIQSPLHF
TRBV11-2	few	TRBD2	TRBJ2-3	TGTGCCAGCAGCTTAGCTAGCGGGAAAACAGATACGCAGTATTTT	CASSLASGKTDTQYF
TRBV7-3	NA	TRBD1	TRBJ2-1	TGTGCCAGCAGCCGGGGGACAGGGGCTGAGCAGTTCTTC	CASSRGTGAEQFF
TRBV2	few	TRBD2	TRBJ2-1	TGTGCCAGCAGGGCGGGACTAGCGGGGATGGGAAAGCAGTTCTTC	CASRAGLAGMGKQFF
TRBV12-3/TRBV12-4	few	NA	TRBJ1-1	TGTGCCAGCAGCCCGACGCGGGCGAACACTGAAGCTTTCTTT	CASSPTRANTEAFF
TRBV27	many	NA	TRBJ1-1	TGTGCCAGCAGTTTATATCGGTTAACTGAAGCTTTCTTT	CASSLYRLTEAFF
TRBV10-2	many	NA	TRBJ1-2	TGCGCCAGCAAAGGAGGGAACTATGGCTACACCTTC	CASKGGNYGYTF
TRBV28	NA	TRBD1	TRBJ1-5	TGTGCCAGCAGGACAGGGGGAAGGAGCAATCAGCCCCAGCATTTT	CASRTGGRSNQPQHF
TRBV12-3/TRBV12-4	many	TRBD1	TRBJ1-4	TGTGCCAGCAGTTTAAGGGCAGGGGGTGAAAAACTGTTTTTT	CASSLRAGGEKLFF
TRBV6-1	NA	NA	TRBJ1-2	TGTGCCAGCAGCCTATTAGATCAGGGCAGCTACACCTTC	CASSLLDQGSYTF
TRBV6-1	many	NA	TRBJ2-1	TGTGCCAGCAGGTCCATAGGCTACAATGAGCAGTTCTTC	CASRSIGYNEQFF
TRBV2	many	NA	TRBJ2-2	TGTGCCAGCAGTCTACAGGATCTAACCGGGGAGCTGTTTTTT	CASSLQDLTGELFF
TRBV20-1	few	TRBD1	TRBJ2-2	TGCAGTGCTGAGGGACAGGGTAGGGCCGGGGAGCTGTTTTTT	CSAEGQGRAGELFF
TRBV28	NA	NA	TRBJ2-1	TGTGCCAGCAGTTTCTCCGGGTACTATCCTAACTACAATGAGCAGTTCTTC	CASSFSGYYPNYNEQFF
TRBV10-3	few	NA	TRBJ2-5	TGTGCCATCAGTGACAAGTTGATCGGGGAGACCCAGTACTTC	CAISDKLIGETQYF
TRBV6-5	NA	NA	TRBJ1-3	TGTGCCAGCAGTTACACACAGAGCTCTGGAAACACCATATATTTT	CASSYTQSSGNTIYF
TRBV12-3/TRBV12-4	few	NA	TRBJ2-1	TGTGCCAGCAGTCAGCTAGCGATCAATGAGCAGTTCTTC	CASSQLAINEQFF
TRBV28	many	TRBD2	TRBJ2-2	TGTGCCAGCAAAAGGACTAGCGGAAACACCGGGGAGCTGTTTTTT	CASKRTSGNTGELFF
TRBV20-1	NA	NA	TRBJ2-2	TGCAGTGCTAGAGATGGCGGGAAGGACACCGGGGAGCTGTTTTTT	CSARDGGKDTGELFF
TRBV12-3/TRBV12-4	few	NA	TRBJ2-2	TGTGCCAGCACCCCCGACGGGGGATCCACCGGGGAGCTGTTTTTT	CASTPDGGSTGELFF
TRBV4-1	NA	NA	TRBJ2-1	TGCGCCAGCAGCCAAAAAAGGCGCCAGGGAGGTAATGAGCAGTTCTTC	CASSQKRRQGGNEQFF
TRBV12-3/TRBV12-4	few	NA	TRBJ2-3	TGTGCCAGCAGTTTTGAGGGGAGGTTTACAGATACGCAGTATTTT	CASSFEGRFTDTQYF